What follows describes a single T cell receptor (beta chain). This record comes from a study of blood T cells in healthy people across ages. CDR1 is WSHSY, CDR2 SAAADI, per germline. The CDR3 runs to 16 residues. Germline trimming cut 6 bases from V and 9 bases from J; bases unmatched to any gene: 8. Through a sample-barcoded 5' primer and a J-beta primer mix, a second PCR was run for 7 to 11 cycles. TCRdb re-analysed the 5' RACE reads in MiXCR, keeping a single row per CDR3 protein. This table holds 700,000 to 850,000 distinct CDR3 sequences, 30% to 45% found once. Total RNA, at least 5 micrograms per sample, was extracted from PBMCs.

The TCR was taken from a man between 18 and 35 years old in good health. The chain is built from TRBV10-2 and TRBJ2-1; 16 nucleotides agree with TRBD2. The sample was blood. The CDR3 DNA reads as TGCGCCAGCAGGGGGACTAGCGGGGGGGCCAGAGGTGAGCAGTTCTTC. Translated: CASRGTSGGARGEQFF.